The sequence of this TCR beta chain was determined in a study of shared clonotypes between healthy human individuals. Trimming cost V 3 bases and J 5 bases; bases outside gene matches: 3. The CDR3 is 13 amino acids. CDR1 is SGHAT, CDR2 FQNNGV, per germline. Among the unsorted PBMC samples, replicate PCRs used around 300 ng DNA, 30,000 to 35,000 T cell genomes. The assay was immunoSEQ multiplex PCR, and TCRdb's table has in-frame clones only and misses some. The data show fewer than 600,000 clones, roughly 80% seen once. Donors included only healthy HIV-negative adults lacking recent acute infections or vaccinations.

This chain connects TRBV11-2 to TRBJ2-7; 8 bases fit TRBD1. This TCR was recovered from a woman between 35 and 50 years old in good health. Some clones in this sample may be carry-over from other donors' samples. The specimen sequenced was PBMCs. CDR3 sequence: CASSLDRVNEQYF. The CDR3, as DNA: TGTGCCAGCAGCTTGGACAGGGTCAACGAGCAGTACTTC. Full variable domain (outside the CDR3, taken from reference TRBV11-2 and TRBJ2-7): EAGVAQSPRYKIIEKRQSVAFWCNPISGHATLYWYQQILGQGPKLLIQFQNNGVVDDSQLPKDRFSAERLKGVDSTLKIQPAKLEDSAVYLCASSLDRVNEQYFGPGTRLTVT.